Described below is a single T cell receptor (beta chain) sequence and its context. Its cognate antigen is unknown. Sequencing libraries for TCR beta were prepared with iRepertoire HTBI primers and Arm-PCR of CDR3 regions. MiXCR, applied by TCRdb to the multiplex PCR reads, yields one record per CDR3 protein. Of around 400,000 distinct CDR3 sequences listed, 23% were seen once; the top ten hold about a quarter. These data belong to a study of regulatory T cells in long-lasting Graves disease. Study-level findings and limits: Among the persistent patients, 2,500 to 3,000 public clonotypes were shared, more than the 750 to 1,000 shared among new patients.

Time point here: persistent/refractory GD, antithyroid drugs over 5 years with positive TRAb. Following extraction of RNA from PBMCs, that RNA was used to make the TCR library. Diagnosis followed American Thyroid Association guidelines for Graves' disease. Germline V gene sequence: CDR1 MDHEN, CDR2 SYDVKM. Trimming stripped 6 bases from V and 2 bases from J, with 10 bases between. This CDR3 has 14 amino acids. Material: peripheral blood mononuclear cells (PBMCs), obtained when the disease was refractory, from a patient treated with antithyroid drugs. The clonotype was recovered from a female donor with Graves disease. This chain connects TRBV28 to TRBJ2-2; D remains ambiguous. CDR3 sequence: CASSLQANTGELFF. Written as DNA, the CDR3 is TGTGCCAGCAGCCTGCAGGCAAACACCGGGGAGCTGTTTTTT.